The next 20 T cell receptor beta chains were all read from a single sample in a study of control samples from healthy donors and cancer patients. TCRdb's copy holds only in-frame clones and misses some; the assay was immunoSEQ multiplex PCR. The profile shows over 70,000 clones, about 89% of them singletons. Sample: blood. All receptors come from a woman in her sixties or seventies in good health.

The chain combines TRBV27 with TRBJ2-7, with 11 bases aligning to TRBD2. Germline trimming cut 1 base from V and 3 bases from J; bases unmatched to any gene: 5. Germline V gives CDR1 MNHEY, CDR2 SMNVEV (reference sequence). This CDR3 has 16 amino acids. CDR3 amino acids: CASSLYSGGALYEQYF. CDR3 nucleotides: TGTGCCAGCAGTTTATATAGCGGGGGGGCCCTCTACGAGCAGTACTTC.

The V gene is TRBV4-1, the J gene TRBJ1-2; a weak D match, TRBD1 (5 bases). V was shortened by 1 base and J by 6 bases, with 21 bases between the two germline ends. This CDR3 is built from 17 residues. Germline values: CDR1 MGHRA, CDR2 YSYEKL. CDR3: CASSQVVAGMDLNGYTF. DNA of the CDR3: TGCGCCAGCAGCCAAGTTGTTGCAGGGATGGATTTAAATGGCTACACCTTC.

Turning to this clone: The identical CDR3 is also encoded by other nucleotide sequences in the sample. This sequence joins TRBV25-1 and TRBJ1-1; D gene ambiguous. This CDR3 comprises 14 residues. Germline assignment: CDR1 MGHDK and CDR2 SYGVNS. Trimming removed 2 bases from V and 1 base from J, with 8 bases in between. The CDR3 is CASSETGENTEAFF. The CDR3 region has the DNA TGTGCCAGCAGTGAAACGGGAGAGAACACTGAAGCTTTCTTT.

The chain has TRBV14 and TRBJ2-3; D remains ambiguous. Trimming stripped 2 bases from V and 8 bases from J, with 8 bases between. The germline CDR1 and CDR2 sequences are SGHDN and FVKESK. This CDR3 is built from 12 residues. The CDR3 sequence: CASSQLRVTQYF. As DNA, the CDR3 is TGTGCCAGCAGCCAACTACGGGTTACGCAGTATTTT.

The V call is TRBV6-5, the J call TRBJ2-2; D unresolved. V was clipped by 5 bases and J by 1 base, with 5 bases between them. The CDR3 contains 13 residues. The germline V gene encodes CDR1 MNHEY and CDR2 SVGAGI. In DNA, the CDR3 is TGTGCCAGCAGTCCTTGGAACACCGGGGAGCTGTTTTTT. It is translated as CASSPWNTGELFF.

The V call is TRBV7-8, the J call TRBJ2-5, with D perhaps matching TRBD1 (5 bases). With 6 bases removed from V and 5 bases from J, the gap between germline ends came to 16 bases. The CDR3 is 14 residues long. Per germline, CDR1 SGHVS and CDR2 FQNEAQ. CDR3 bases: TGTGCCAGCAGGTATACAGGCGTCATCGAGACCCAGTACTTC. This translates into CASRYTGVIETQYF.

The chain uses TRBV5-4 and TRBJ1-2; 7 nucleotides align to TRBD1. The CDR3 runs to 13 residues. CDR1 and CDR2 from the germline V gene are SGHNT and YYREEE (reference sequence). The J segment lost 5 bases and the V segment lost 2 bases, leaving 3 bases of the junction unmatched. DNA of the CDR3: TGTGCCAGCAGCTTTTCAGGGGGATATGGCTACACCTTC. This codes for CASSFSGGYGYTF.

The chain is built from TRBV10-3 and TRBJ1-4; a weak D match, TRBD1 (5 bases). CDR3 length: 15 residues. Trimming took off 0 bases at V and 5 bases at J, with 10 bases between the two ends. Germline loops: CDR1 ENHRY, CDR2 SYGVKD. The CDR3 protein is CAISESMGQNEKLFF. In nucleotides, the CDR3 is TGTGCCATCAGTGAGTCGATGGGGCAGAATGAAAAACTGTTTTTT.

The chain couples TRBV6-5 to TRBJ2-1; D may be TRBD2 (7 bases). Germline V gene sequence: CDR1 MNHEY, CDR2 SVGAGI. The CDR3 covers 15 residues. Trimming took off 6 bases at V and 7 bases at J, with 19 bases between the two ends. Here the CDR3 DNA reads TGTGCCAGCAGCCCGGTCCGGCGGGGGCTTAATGAGCAGTTCTTC. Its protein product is CASSPVRRGLNEQFF.

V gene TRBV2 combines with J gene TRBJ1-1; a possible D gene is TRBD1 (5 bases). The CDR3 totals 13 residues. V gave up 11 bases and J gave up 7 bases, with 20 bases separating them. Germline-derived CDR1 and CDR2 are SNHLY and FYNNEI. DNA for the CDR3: TGTGCCCGTTCTGGACATCGGGAGAATGAAGCTTTCTTT. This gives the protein CARSGHRENEAFF. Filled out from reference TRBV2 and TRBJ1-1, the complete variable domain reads EPEVTQTPSHQVTQMGQEVILRCVPISNHLYFYWYRQILGQKVEFLVSFYNNEISEKSEIFDDQFSVERPDGSNFTLKIRSTKLEDSAMYFCARSGHRENEAFFGQGTRLTVV.

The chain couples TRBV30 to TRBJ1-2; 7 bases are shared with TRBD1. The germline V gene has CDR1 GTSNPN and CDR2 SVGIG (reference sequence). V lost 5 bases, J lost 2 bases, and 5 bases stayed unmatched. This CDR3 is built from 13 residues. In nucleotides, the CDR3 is TGTGCCTGGGCCCGACAGGGAAACTATGGCTACACCTTC. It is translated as CAWARQGNYGYTF. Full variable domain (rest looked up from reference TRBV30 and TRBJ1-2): SQTIHQWPATLVQPVGSPLSLECTVEGTSNPNLYWYRQAAGRGLQLLFYSVGIGQISSEVPQNLSASRPQDRQFILSSKKLLLSDSGFYLCAWARQGNYGYTFGSGTRLTVV.

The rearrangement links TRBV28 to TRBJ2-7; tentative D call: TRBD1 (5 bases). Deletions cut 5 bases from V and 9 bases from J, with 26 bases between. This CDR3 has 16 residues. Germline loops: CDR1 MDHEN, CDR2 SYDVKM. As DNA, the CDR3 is TGTGCCAGCAGTACAATTACAGGTCCTTATGTCCTTGGGCAGTACTTC. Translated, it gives CASSTITGPYVLGQYF.

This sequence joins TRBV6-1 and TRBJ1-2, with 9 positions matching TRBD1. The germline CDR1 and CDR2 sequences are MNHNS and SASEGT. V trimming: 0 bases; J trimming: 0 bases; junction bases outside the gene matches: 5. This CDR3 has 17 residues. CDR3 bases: TGTGCCAGCAGTGAAGCGCTCGGGACAGGGTCTAACTATGGCTACACCTTC. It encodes CASSEALGTGSNYGYTF.

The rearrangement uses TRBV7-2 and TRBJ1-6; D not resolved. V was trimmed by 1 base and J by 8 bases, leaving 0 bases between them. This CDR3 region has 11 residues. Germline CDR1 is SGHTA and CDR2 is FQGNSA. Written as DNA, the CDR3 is TGTGCCAGCAGCTTAGATTCACCCCTCCACTTT. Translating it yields CASSLDSPLHF.

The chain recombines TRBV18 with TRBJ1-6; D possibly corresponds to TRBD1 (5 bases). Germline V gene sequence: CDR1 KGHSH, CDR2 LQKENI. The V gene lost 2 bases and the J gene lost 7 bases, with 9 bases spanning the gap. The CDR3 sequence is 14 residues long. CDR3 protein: CASSPTGGNSPLHF. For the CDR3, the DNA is TGTGCCAGCTCACCAACCGGGGGGAATTCACCCCTCCACTTT. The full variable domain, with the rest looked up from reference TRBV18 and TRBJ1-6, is NAGVMQNPRHLVRRRGQEARLRCSPMKGHSHVYWYRQLPEEGLKFMVYLQKENIIDESGMPKERFSAEFPKEGPSILRIQQVVRGDSAAYFCASSPTGGNSPLHFGNGTRLTVT.

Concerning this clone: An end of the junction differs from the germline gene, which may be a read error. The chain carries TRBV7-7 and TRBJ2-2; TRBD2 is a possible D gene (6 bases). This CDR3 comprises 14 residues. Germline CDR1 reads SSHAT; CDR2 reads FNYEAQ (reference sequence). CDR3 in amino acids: CASSSGGATGELFF. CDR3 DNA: TGTGCTAGCAGCTCCGGGGGAGCCACCGGGGAGCTGTTTTTT.

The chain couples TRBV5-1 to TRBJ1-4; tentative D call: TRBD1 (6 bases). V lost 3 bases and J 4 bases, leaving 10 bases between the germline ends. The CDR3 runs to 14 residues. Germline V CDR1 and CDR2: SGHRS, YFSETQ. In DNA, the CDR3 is TGCGCCAGCAGCTCGGACAGTAGTAATGAAAAACTGTTTTTT. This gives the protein CASSSDSSNEKLFF.

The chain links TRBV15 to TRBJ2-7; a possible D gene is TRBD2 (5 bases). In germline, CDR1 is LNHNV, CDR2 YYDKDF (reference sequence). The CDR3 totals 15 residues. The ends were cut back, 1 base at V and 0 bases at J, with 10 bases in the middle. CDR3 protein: CATSRGTGVSYEQYF. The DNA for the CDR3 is TGTGCCACCAGCAGAGGGACCGGGGTCTCCTACGAGCAGTACTTC. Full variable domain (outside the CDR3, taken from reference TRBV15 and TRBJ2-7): DAMVIQNPRYQVTQFGKPVTLSCSQTLNHNVMYWYQQKSSQAPKLLFHYYDKDFNNEADTPDNFQSRRPNTSFCFLDIRSPGLGDTAMYLCATSRGTGVSYEQYFGPGTRLTVT.

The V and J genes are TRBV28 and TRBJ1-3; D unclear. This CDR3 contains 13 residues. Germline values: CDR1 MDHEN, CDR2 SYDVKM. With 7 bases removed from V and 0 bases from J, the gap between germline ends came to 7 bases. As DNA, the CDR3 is TGTGCCAGCAACCTCCTCTCTGGAAACACCATATATTTT. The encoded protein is CASNLLSGNTIYF.

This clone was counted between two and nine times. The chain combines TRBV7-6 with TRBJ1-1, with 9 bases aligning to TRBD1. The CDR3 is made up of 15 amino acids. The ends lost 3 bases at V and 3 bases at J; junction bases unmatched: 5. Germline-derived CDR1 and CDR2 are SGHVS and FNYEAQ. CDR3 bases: TGTGCCAGCAGCTTGGGGACAGGGACGGACACTGAAGCTTTCTTT. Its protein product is CASSLGTGTDTEAFF.